These 15 T cell receptor beta chains were sequenced from one sample in a study of immune characterization of retroperitoneal liposarcoma. TCRdb ran MiXCR on the PCR reads and lists one entry per CDR3 protein. This sample yields over 8,000 distinct CDR3 sequences, of which roughly a third are seen a single time; around 9.1% belongs to the top ten. Sample: tumor tissue. These receptors were collected from a female donor with retroperitoneal liposarcoma.

This clonotype was counted only a few times. This chain links TRBV6-1 with TRBJ2-5; D is undetermined. The germline V gene has CDR1 MNHNS and CDR2 SASEGT. Trimming pared 3 bases from V and 4 bases from J, leaving 6 bases between. This CDR3 region has 12 residues. Here the CDR3 DNA reads TGTGCCAGCAGTGAGTATCGAGAGACCCAGTACTTC. Encoded protein: CASSEYRETQYF.

This rearrangement joins TRBV28 to TRBJ2-4, with D perhaps TRBD2 (6 bases). The DNA end favors TRBJ2-7, so the J call may be wrong. CDR1 and CDR2 (germline): MDHEN, SYDVKM. This CDR3 spans 15 amino acids. In DNA form, the CDR3 reads TGTGCCAGCAGCTCGGCGCAGGGCGGGGTTTACGAGCAGTACTTC. Translated, it gives CASSSAQGGVYEQYF.

The chain has TRBV6-1 and TRBJ2-6; D remains ambiguous. The CDR3 contains 15 residues. V lost 5 bases and J 2 bases, leaving 10 bases between the germline ends. Germline V gives CDR1 MNHNS, CDR2 SASEGT. Here the CDR3 DNA reads TGTGCCAGCAGTCAACCAACCACTGGGGCCAACGTCCTGACTTTC. It translates to CASSQPTTGANVLTF.

The V and J genes are TRBV11-3 and TRBJ2-1; D perhaps matches TRBD1 (6 bases). The CDR3 has 12 amino acids. Germline V lookup: CDR1 SGHNT, CDR2 YENEEA. V lost 1 base, J lost 15 bases, and 13 bases lay in between. CDR3 sequence (DNA): TGTGCCAGCAGCTTAGTGGGCAGGGGACCGTTCTTC. It yields the protein CASSLVGRGPFF. Together with reference TRBV11-3 and TRBJ2-1, the CDR3 gives the full variable domain: EAGVVQSPRYKIIEKKQPVAFWCNPISGHNTLYWYLQNLGQGPELLIRYENEEAVDDSQLPKDRFSAERLKGVDSTLKIQPAELGDSAVYLCASSLVGRGPFFGPGTRLTVL.

The chain uses TRBV6-9 and TRBJ2-1; 7 nucleotides align to TRBD2. The closer fit of TRBJ2-7 to the DNA end suggests the J call may be wrong. This CDR3 is built from 16 residues. Germline lookup yields CDR1 MNHGY and CDR2 SVAAGI. CDR3 residues: CASSNNGGGRRNEQYF. The CDR3 nucleotides read TGTGCCAGCAGCAACAATGGCGGGGGTAGGAGAAATGAGCAGTACTTC.

Sample share makes this clonotype medium-sized (0.01 to 0.1%). The chain recombines TRBV7-2 with TRBJ2-1; TRBD2 matches at 8 bases. Unmatched junction bases numbered 19, after V lost 5 bases and J lost 13 bases. Germline V gene data show CDR1 as SGHTA and CDR2 as FQGNSA. The CDR3 runs to 16 residues. The CDR3 sequence: CASSMRSSGSLETQFF. The CDR3 DNA is TGTGCCAGCAGCATGCGCTCGAGCGGGAGTCTAGAGACCCAGTTCTTC.

The chain uses TRBV6-5 and TRBJ2-4, with D maybe TRBD2 (5 bases). V gave up 6 bases and J gave up 6 bases, with 12 bases separating them. The CDR3 spans 13 residues. The germline gives CDR1 MNHEY, CDR2 SVGAGI. The chain's CDR3 is CASRAAQRNIQYF. The CDR3 region has the DNA TGTGCCAGCAGAGCGGCCCAGCGAAACATTCAGTACTTC.

By share, this clonotype counts as medium-sized. The rearrangement joins TRBV6-6 to TRBJ2-1; D may correspond to TRBD1 or TRBD2 (5 bases each). The J call may be in error: the DNA end matches TRBJ2-7 better. This CDR3 is built from 14 residues. The germline gives CDR1 MNHNY, CDR2 SVGAGI (reference sequence). CDR3 DNA: TGTGCCAGCAGTTACTCCGAGGGGTCTGCGGAGCAGTACTTC. Encoded protein: CASSYSEGSAEQYF.

As concerns this clonotype: Mismatch with germline at one junction end may stem from a read error. The CDR3 DNA is TGTGCCAGCAGCTTACCTAGCGGTAATTCAGATACACAGTATTTT. Amino acid sequence: CASSLPSGNSDTQYF. The V call is TRBV7-6, the J call TRBJ2-3, with 7 positions matching TRBD2. CDR3 size: 15 residues. Germline V CDR1 and CDR2: SGHVS, FNYEAQ.

This clonotype has only a few counts. The chain employs TRBV27 and TRBJ2-5; 7 bases are a match to TRBD2. Germline V CDR1 and CDR2: MNHEY, SMNVEV (reference sequence). The CDR3 runs 16 residues. After removal of 4 bases from V and 1 base from J, the junction contained 9 bases not matched to a gene. The CDR3 region is CASSSAGSGVQETQYF. In nucleotides, the CDR3 is TGTGCCAGCAGTTCCGCCGGGAGCGGGGTCCAAGAGACCCAGTACTTC.

The gene calls are TRBV24-1 and TRBJ2-1; no clear D. The J call may be faulty, since TRBJ2-7 better matches the DNA end. The germline V gene has CDR1 KGHDR and CDR2 SFDVKD. There are 12 residues in the CDR3. The CDR3 reads CATSDFRLEQYF. CDR3 in DNA: TGTGCCACCAGTGATTTCCGACTTGAGCAGTACTTC.

This clonotype appeared a single time. A read error may account for a junction end that differs from germline. The V gene is TRBV4-1, the J gene TRBJ1-2; D ambiguous. Germline lookup yields CDR1 MGHRA and CDR2 YSYEKL. The length of the CDR3 is 13 residues. The CDR3 spells CASSPQSEYGYTF. The CDR3 DNA is TGTGCCAGCAGTCCGCAGTCAGAATATGGCTACACCTTC.

The chain carries TRBV7-2 and TRBJ2-1; D may be TRBD1 (5 bases). The CDR3 spans 17 residues. Germline assignment: CDR1 SGHTA and CDR2 FQGNSA. Trimming shortened V by 2 bases and J by 10 bases, and 24 bases separated the two germline ends. The CDR3 sequence: CASSLSASWTNSYEQFF. The CDR3 DNA reads as TGTGCCAGCAGCTTATCGGCCTCATGGACAAACTCCTACGAGCAGTTCTTC.

The chain joins TRBV6-1 to TRBJ2-1; weak D call: TRBD2 (6 bases). Trimming removed 5 bases at V and 5 bases at J, with 16 bases between. Looked up from germline, CDR1 is MNHNS and CDR2 is SASEGT. CDR3 length equals 15 residues. Written as DNA, the CDR3 is TGTGCCAGCAGTCGCCGGGACTGGGGAAACAATGAGCAGTTCTTC. Protein sequence: CASSRRDWGNNEQFF.

By share of the sample, this clonotype is medium-sized. Compared with germline, one end of the junction differs, possibly owing to a read error. V gene TRBV12-3 or TRBV12-4 combines with J gene TRBJ2-5; TRBD2 might be the D (6 bases). TRBJ2-7 matches the DNA end more closely, so the J call is doubtful. The CDR3 consists of 14 residues. In DNA, the CDR3 is TGTGCCAGCAGCTTAGCGGCACGGGGCTACGAGCAGTACTTC. Encoded protein: CASSLAARGYEQYF.